The 22 T cell receptor beta chains reported below all come from one sample, sequenced in a study of T cells of healthy individuals. TCRdb re-called the 5' RACE reads through MiXCR, storing one row per CDR3 protein. The sample has some 39,000 distinct CDR3 sequences, roughly 4.3% seen once. Source of these receptors: a human donor in good health.

This clonotype was seen repeatedly, ten times or more. V gene TRBV7-3 combines with J gene TRBJ1-4; D is unresolved. The CDR3 loop spans 15 amino acids. CDR1 and CDR2 (germline): SGHTA, FQGTGA. V was clipped by 3 bases and J by 3 bases, with 11 bases between them. The CDR3 reads CASSFNGRPNEKLFF. The CDR3 DNA is TGTGCCAGCAGCTTCAACGGAAGGCCTAATGAAAAACTGTTTTTT.

This clonotype has at least ten counts. The V and J genes are TRBV4-2 and TRBJ2-1; D is undetermined. The CDR3 contains 13 residues. Germline values: CDR1 LGHNA, CDR2 YNFKEQ. The ends were cut back, 4 bases at V and 6 bases at J, with 10 bases in the middle. In nucleotides, the CDR3 is TGTGCCAGCAGCCTCGACATAGCCAATGAGCAGTTCTTC. It translates to CASSLDIANEQFF.

This clonotype occurred many times. V is TRBV7-9 and J is TRBJ1-3; D is unclear. Per the germline V gene, CDR1 is SEHNR and CDR2 is FQNEAQ (reference sequence). The CDR3 consists of 15 residues. V lost 2 bases and J 0 bases, leaving 8 bases between the germline ends. The CDR3 nucleotides are TGTGCCAGCAGCTTATTACACCCCTCTGGAAACACCATATATTTT. As protein: CASSLLHPSGNTIYF.

Many counts were recorded for this clonotype. The chain joins TRBV9 to TRBJ1-5, with D perhaps matching TRBD1 (5 bases). There are 14 residues in the CDR3. The germline CDR1 and CDR2 sequences are SGDLS and YYNGEE. The V and J ends lost 4 bases and 3 bases respectively, with 11 bases between them. The chain's CDR3 is CASSPGTSNQPQHF. The CDR3 DNA is TGTGCCAGCAGCCCAGGGACCTCCAATCAGCCCCAGCATTTT.

This clonotype has just a few counts. This chain uses TRBV6-1 with TRBJ2-2; D is possibly TRBD1 (5 bases). Trimming removed 0 bases at V and 5 bases at J, with 7 bases between. Germline V gives CDR1 MNHNS, CDR2 SASEGT. The CDR3 is 14 residues long. The DNA of the CDR3 is TGTGCCAGCAGTGAAGCTCCAGGGACCGGGGAGCTGTTTTTT. It yields the protein CASSEAPGTGELFF.

This clonotype was observed a handful of times. This sequence joins TRBV12-3 or TRBV12-4 and TRBJ1-1; 10 bases agree with TRBD1. The CDR3 has 16 residues. V lost 2 bases and J lost 5; bases outside the gene matches: 8. The CDR3 region is CASSLRGQGMRTEAFF. CDR3 coding DNA: TGTGCCAGCAGTTTAAGGGGACAGGGGATGAGGACTGAAGCTTTCTTT.

This clonotype was counted many times. The V gene is TRBV20-1, the J gene TRBJ1-2, with D uncertain. This CDR3 is 13 amino acids long. Germline-derived CDR1 and CDR2 are DFQATT and SNEGSKA (reference sequence). V dropped 1 base and J dropped 7 bases, with 13 bases sitting between them. The CDR3 here is CSARVEGRGGYTF. Here the CDR3 DNA reads TGCAGTGCTAGAGTGGAAGGGCGCGGTGGCTACACCTTC.

In its sample, this clonotype was seen many times. This chain joins TRBV20-1 and TRBJ1-1, with 9 bases fitting TRBD1. Germline CDR1 and CDR2: DFQATT and SNEGSKA (reference sequence). V was clipped by 6 bases and J by 3 bases; unmatched bases: 5. CDR3 length equals 13 residues. This CDR3 is CSAQDRGYTEAFF. The CDR3 nucleotides read TGCAGTGCACAGGACAGGGGATACACTGAAGCTTTCTTT.

The chain links TRBV20-1 to TRBJ1-2; D not certain. There are 12 residues in the CDR3. Trimming stripped 5 bases from V and 3 bases from J, with 10 bases between. The V gene's germline CDR1 is DFQATT and CDR2 SNEGSKA (reference sequence). Written as DNA, the CDR3 is TGCAGTGCTCCTTTGCAGGACTATGGCTACACCTTC. Protein sequence: CSAPLQDYGYTF.

This clonotype was seen repeatedly, ten times or more. V usage is TRBV5-8 and J usage is TRBJ2-1; 10 bases map to TRBD2. With V trimmed by 4 bases and J by 5 bases, 6 bases remained unmatched. This CDR3 region has 15 residues. Germline V lookup: CDR1 SGHTS, CDR2 YDEGEE. CDR3: CASSPWLAGDNEQFF. DNA for the CDR3: TGTGCCAGCAGCCCCTGGCTAGCGGGAGACAATGAGCAGTTCTTC. The full variable domain, its missing parts supplied by reference TRBV5-8 and TRBJ2-1, is EAGVTQSPTHLIKTRGQQATLRCSPISGHTSVYWYQQALGLGLQFLLWYDEGEERNRGNFPPRFSGRQFPNYSSELNVNALELEDSALYLCASSPWLAGDNEQFFGPGTRLTVL.

This clonotype was seen many times. The V gene is TRBV12-3 or TRBV12-4, the J gene TRBJ1-1, with TRBD1 identical over 8 bases. The CDR3 contains 12 residues. Losses at the gene ends were 6 bases for V and 7 bases for J; bases not matched to a gene: 4. The CDR3: CASSRDRGEAFF. The CDR3 DNA sequence: TGTGCCAGCAGCAGAGACAGGGGTGAAGCTTTCTTT.

This clonotype showed up many times. At one boundary the junction diverges from the germline segment, which might be a read error. The V gene is TRBV4-1, the J gene TRBJ2-3, with D tentatively TRBD1 or TRBD2 (5 bases each). This CDR3 is 15 amino acids long. Germline assignment: CDR1 MGHRA and CDR2 YSYEKL. The CDR3 nucleotides read TGCGCCAGCAGACAAGGGGAGCCTGGCACAGATACGCAGTATTTT. This encodes CASRQGEPGTDTQYF.

This clonotype was counted ten times or more. The chain joins TRBV11-2 to TRBJ1-6; D might be TRBD1 (5 bases). Trimming removed 5 bases at V and 10 bases at J, with 15 bases between. Germline assignment: CDR1 SGHAT and CDR2 FQNNGV. The CDR3 extends over 14 amino acids. In nucleotides, the CDR3 is TGTGCCAGCAGCCTAACTACAGGAAGATCACCCCTCCACTTT. This gives the protein CASSLTTGRSPLHF.

This clonotype was recorded at least ten times. The chain recombines TRBV5-1 with TRBJ2-1; D is unclear. The CDR3 length is 14 residues. Germline V gene sequence: CDR1 SGHRS, CDR2 YFSETQ. V was trimmed by 4 bases and J by 8 bases, leaving 16 bases between them. CDR3 protein: CASSITPGGDEQFF. The DNA for the CDR3 is TGCGCCAGCAGCATCACCCCTGGTGGGGATGAGCAGTTCTTC.

This clonotype was seen repeatedly, ten times or more. This chain links TRBV13 with TRBJ2-6; D remains unclear. Germline CDR1 reads PRHDT; CDR2 reads FYEKMQ (reference sequence). The CDR3 runs 14 residues. V lost 5 bases to trimming and J lost 1 base, with 6 bases between them. The CDR3 here is CASSPGSGANVLTF. The CDR3 nucleotides read TGTGCCAGCAGCCCCGGGTCTGGGGCCAACGTCCTGACTTTC.

In its sample, this clonotype was seen many times. The J gene is TRBJ1-4, the V gene TRBV2; 10 bases map to TRBD1. V lost 5 bases, J lost 0 bases, and 6 bases stayed unmatched. Germline V lookup: CDR1 SNHLY, CDR2 FYNNEI. The CDR3 is made up of 17 amino acids. CDR3 coding DNA: TGTGCCAGCAGTCCCCCAGGACAGGGGGCAACTAATGAAAAACTGTTTTTT. Amino acid sequence: CASSPPGQGATNEKLFF.

In this sample, this clonotype turned up many times. The chain recombines TRBV7-9 with TRBJ1-5, with D possibly TRBD1 on 5 matching bases. The germline CDR1 and CDR2 sequences are SEHNR and FQNEAQ (reference sequence). The CDR3 consists of 15 residues. V was clipped by 0 bases and J by 3 bases, with 9 bases between them. CDR3 bases: TGTGCCAGCAGCTTAGCGGGGCAAGACAATCAGCCCCAGCATTTT. This gives the protein CASSLAGQDNQPQHF.

This clonotype was counted at least ten times. The V gene is TRBV3-1, the J gene TRBJ2-2; D is unclear. Germline V gene data show CDR1 as LGHDT and CDR2 as YNNKEL (reference sequence). Trimming cost V 4 bases and J 7 bases, with 4 bases left between them. This CDR3 has 11 residues. The CDR3 protein is CASSRSGELFF. Written as DNA, the CDR3 is TGTGCCAGCAGCCGAAGCGGGGAGCTGTTTTTT.

Only a few counts were recorded for this clonotype. The rearrangement uses TRBV7-9 and TRBJ1-1, with 12 nucleotides matching TRBD1. The CDR3 contains 17 residues. CDR1 is SEHNR, CDR2 FQNEAQ, per germline (reference sequence). V lost 5 bases and J lost 4; bases outside the gene matches: 11. CDR3 in amino acids: CASSTGDRGRLGTEAFF. For the CDR3, the DNA is TGTGCCAGCAGCACCGGGGACAGGGGGCGTTTGGGCACTGAAGCTTTCTTT.

This clonotype was recorded a few times. This chain joins TRBV7-2 and TRBJ2-3, with a tentative D call TRBD2 (6 bases). Deletions cut 1 base from V and 0 bases from J, with 11 bases between. This CDR3 contains 16 residues. Germline V gene sequence: CDR1 SGHTA, CDR2 FQGNSA. This CDR3 is CASSLEAGISTDTQYF. In DNA, the CDR3 is TGTGCCAGCAGCTTAGAGGCGGGAATTAGCACAGATACGCAGTATTTT.

V gene TRBV5-6 combines with J gene TRBJ2-7; the match to TRBD1 covers 8 bases. CDR3 length equals 15 residues. Germline lookup yields CDR1 SGHDT and CDR2 YYEEEE. V lost 3 bases, J lost 4 bases, and 9 bases stayed unmatched. The CDR3 coding sequence is TGTGCCAGCAGCTCCGGACAGGGTAAGGTGTACGAGCAGTACTTC. Amino acid sequence: CASSSGQGKVYEQYF.

This clonotype was counted ten times or more. The V gene is TRBV4-3, the J gene TRBJ1-4; maybe TRBD1 (5 bases). Per germline, CDR1 LGHNA and CDR2 YSLEER. The length of the CDR3 is 14 residues. Trimming stripped 0 bases from V and 5 bases from J, with 7 bases between. CDR3 amino acids: CASSQDPGNEKLFF. CDR3 nucleotides: TGCGCCAGCAGCCAAGATCCAGGGAATGAAAAACTGTTTTTT.